This T cell receptor (beta chain) derives from a study of blood T cell repertoires in COVID-19. Turning to the study itself: Samples of COVID-19 (acute and convalescent) were obtained from the United States, Italy and Spain. Sample material is recorded as cDNA or gDNA derived from T cells, B-cell-depleted T cells, or PBMCs.

Using immunoSEQ multiplex PCR, the repertoire was profiled, and TCRdb retains in-frame clones only, with some absent. The sample yields approximately 350,000 clones, around nine tenths seen once. Remarks on this clone: Other DNA sequences in the same sample also yield this CDR3.

The Seattle patients, enrolled during active infection, were followed longitudinally. The CDR3 spans 15 residues. CDR1 and CDR2 (germline): KGHDR, SFDVKD. V was clipped by 3 bases and J by 5 bases; unmatched bases: 5. This chain links TRBV24-1 with TRBJ1-1, with TRBD1 matching 10 bases. This TCR was recovered from a woman in her sixties or seventies with COVID-19, enrolled during active disease. The sequencing input was peripheral blood. The CDR3 loop reads CATSDTTGGNTEAFF. In nucleotides, the CDR3 is TGTGCCACCAGTGATACGACAGGGGGCAATACTGAAGCTTTCTTT.